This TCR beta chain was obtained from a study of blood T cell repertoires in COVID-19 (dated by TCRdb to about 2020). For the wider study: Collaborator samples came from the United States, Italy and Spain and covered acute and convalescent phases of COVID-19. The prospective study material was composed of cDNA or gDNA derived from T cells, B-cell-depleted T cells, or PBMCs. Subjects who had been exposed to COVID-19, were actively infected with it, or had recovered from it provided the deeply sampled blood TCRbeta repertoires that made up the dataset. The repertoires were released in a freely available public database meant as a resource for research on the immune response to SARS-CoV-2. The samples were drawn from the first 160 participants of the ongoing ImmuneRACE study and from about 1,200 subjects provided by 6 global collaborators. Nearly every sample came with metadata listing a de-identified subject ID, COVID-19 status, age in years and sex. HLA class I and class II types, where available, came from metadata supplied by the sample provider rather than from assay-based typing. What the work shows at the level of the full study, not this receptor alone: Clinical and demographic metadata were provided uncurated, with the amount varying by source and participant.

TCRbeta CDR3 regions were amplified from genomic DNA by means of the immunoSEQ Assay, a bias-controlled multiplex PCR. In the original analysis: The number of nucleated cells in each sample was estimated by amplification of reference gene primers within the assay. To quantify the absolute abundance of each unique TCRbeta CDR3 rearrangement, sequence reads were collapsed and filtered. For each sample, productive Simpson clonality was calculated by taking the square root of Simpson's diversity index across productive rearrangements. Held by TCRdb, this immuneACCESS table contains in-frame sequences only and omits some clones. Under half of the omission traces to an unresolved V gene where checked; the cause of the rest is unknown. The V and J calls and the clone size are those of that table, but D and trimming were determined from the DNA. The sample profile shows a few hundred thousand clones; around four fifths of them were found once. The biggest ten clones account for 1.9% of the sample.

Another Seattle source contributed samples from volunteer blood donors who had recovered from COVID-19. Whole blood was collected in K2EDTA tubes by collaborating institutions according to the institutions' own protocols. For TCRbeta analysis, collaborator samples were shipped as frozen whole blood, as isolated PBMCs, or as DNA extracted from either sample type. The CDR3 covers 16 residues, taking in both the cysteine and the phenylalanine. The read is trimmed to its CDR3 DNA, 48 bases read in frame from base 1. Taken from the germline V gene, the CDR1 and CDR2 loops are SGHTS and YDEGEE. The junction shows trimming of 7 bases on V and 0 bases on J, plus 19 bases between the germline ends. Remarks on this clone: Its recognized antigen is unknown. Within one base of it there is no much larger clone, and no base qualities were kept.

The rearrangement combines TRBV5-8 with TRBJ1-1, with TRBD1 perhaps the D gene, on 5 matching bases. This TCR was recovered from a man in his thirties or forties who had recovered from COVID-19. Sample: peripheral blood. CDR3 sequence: CASQRAGGMMNTEAFF. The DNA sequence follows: TGTGCCAGCCAACGGGCCGGGGGAATGATGAACACTGAAGCTTTCTTT.